This TCR beta chain was captured in a study of cytomegalovirus exposure and HLA in healthy donors listed by TCRdb under 2017. With regard to the full study: In an earlier analysis of under 600 of the donors, 250 to 350 Gb of sequence data and 117 million unique TCR beta sequences from 150 million to 200 million T cells were reported. The T cell repertoires of 700 or so subjects were profiled by immunosequencing and related to cytomegalovirus serostatus. Because of strong linkage in the cohort, roughly five DR-DQ haplotypes were treated as single units for association and clustering. A separate validation cohort of approximately 120 different subjects was used in addition to the 666-subject first cohort. Rather than drawing on any new phenotypic data, the later analysis identified candidate immune exposures from TCR beta sequences and the way those sequences occurred across donors. To decide whether each TCR beta V gene segment behaved as functional or pseudogenic, an earlier analysis of fewer than 750 of the donors relied on high-throughput TCR beta sequencing. Every repertoire in the discovery cohort had been generated on one and the same sequencing platform. Donor age, sex, ethnicity and CMV serostatus were compiled alongside the repertoire data. A later genetic analysis took genome-wide SNP genotypes for about 65% of the roughly 670 donors and used that subset as a discovery cohort. The genetic ancestry cluster associated with self-reported Caucasian donors included roughly four fifths of the 398 genotyped donors. The study was designed to test whether signatures of past pathogen exposure could be identified by cataloging public T cell receptors. Among some 400 genotyped donors of the cohort, an average of approximately 200,000 unique TCR beta nucleotide sequences was sequenced per donor, of which about 18% were non-productive. HLA typing covered class I and class II loci at four-digit resolution. Typing coverage varied by locus: 629-630 donors for A, B, C, DRB1 and DQB1; approximately 500 for DQA1; about 600 for DPA1; 450 to 480 for DPB1. About 310 gigabases of sequencing data and 70 million to 100 million unique TCR sequences were included in an early release covering roughly 600 HLA-typed donors. To predict cytomegalovirus infection status, the study brought together high-throughput TCR immunosequencing, statistical association of individual TCRs with disease status, and machine learning. A later analysis re-analyzed previously published TCR beta repertoires from 660 or so donors and added high-resolution HLA genotyping to study TCR occurrence patterns. Broader findings and caveats from the paper: In a later analysis, HLA-associated TCR beta chains showed more clonal expansion and lower generation probabilities than non-associated chains that were equally common. CMV serostatus was the only immune exposure information available for the cohort. Most TCR sequences were observed very rarely across donors, whereas some public TCRs were present in many individuals. Because HLA typing was missing for some donors at each locus, association tests included only the typed subset. In an earlier analysis of 587 of the donors, most TCR beta V segments appeared in productive rearrangements about 87% or about 30% of the time, broadly matching IMGT annotations. In the study, some 180 TCR beta chains were listed as associated with cytomegalovirus. In a later analysis, several top co-occurrence clusters were reported to appear linked to parvovirus B19, influenza, CMV and Epstein-Barr virus. According to a later analysis, TCR association rates differed among HLA loci, with DRB1 alleles showing the most associated TCRs and HLA-C alleles showing the fewest. Compared with the approximately 600-donor mean, donors in an Asian-associated ancestry cluster had fewer N-insertions in productive TCRs, according to a later genetic analysis. Linkage disequilibrium might explain the correlated functional status among segregating V segments, but an unknown experimental factor could not be excluded. The sequencing pipeline was judged likely to have produced a cluster of highly shared sequence variants as a technical artifact. The authors suggested that the approach could potentially be generalized to other disease states and immunological phenotypes. In this cohort, only TCR beta chains were sequenced, and detectable features were limited by the absence of alpha or paired-chain data. At a false discovery rate of 0.05, a later analysis linked about 16,000 TCR beta sequences to specific HLA alleles. In vitro tests confirmed that three of the cytomegalovirus-associated TCR beta chains recognize cytomegalovirus antigens. Approximately 16 rarely observed V segments, including chromosome 9 orphons, were excluded from the earlier analysis of several hundred of the donors because counts were too low. Assigning TCR associations to individual alleles was difficult when HLA alleles, especially DR and DQ, strongly co-occurred. A further reported finding was that TCR beta sequences accurately predicted the HLA-A and HLA-B alleles for most subjects in the first cohort. The 87-base-pair reads could not distinguish some IMGT-functional V segments, including TRBV6-2 and TRBV6-3, so those segments were excluded. Presence/absence analyses assumed roughly uniform sequencing depth across donors, an assumption that may not hold. In a later genetic analysis, a missense DCLRE1C variant was associated with V-gene and J-gene trimming of TCR beta chains, and the association was replicated in an independent cohort. The classifier was reported to diagnose cytomegalovirus status with high specificity and sensitivity in both the original and validation cohorts. A later analysis found that most CMV-associated TCR beta chains appeared HLA-restricted, with HLA associations seemingly driven largely by CMV exposure.

Libraries were constructed by the immunoSEQ multiplex PCR assay. For the multiplex PCR, a mixture combining 60 forward primers for TCR Vbeta segments and 13 reverse primers for TCR Jbeta segments was used. The CDR3 region of rearranged TCR beta genes was amplified from genomic DNA with a multiplex PCR assay. The amplified TCR beta libraries were sequenced on the Illumina HiSeq System as 87-base-pair reads. As for how the authors treated the data: Across the 600 to 700 repertoires, a later analysis counted 60 million to 90 million unique TCR beta chains, 8.5 million to 12 million of which were shared by at least two donors. A nearest-neighbor algorithm error-corrected the raw reads and collapsed the reads into unique sequences, merging closely related sequences to remove PCR and sequencing errors. To assign V, D and J gene segments, CDR3 sequences were aligned to IMGT reference sequences. For a sequence to be retained, a match of at least six nucleotides to both a V gene segment and a J gene segment was required. Rearrangements were classified as productive when the CDR3 lacked stop codons and remained in frame with V and J, and all other rearrangements were classified as non-productive. CDR3 was defined according to IMGT convention as the region running from the second conserved V-encoded cysteine to the conserved J-encoded phenylalanine. The earlier analysis of approximately 590 of the donors excluded any sequence lacking an unambiguous match to a single V gene segment. An earlier analysis of fewer than 650 of the donors classified V segments as functional when productive rearrangements were above 56.7% and as segregating when the standard deviation between donors was above 5%. A statistical classification framework was built for diagnosing cytomegalovirus status from the catalog of TCR beta chain sequences. A later analysis assigned V and J genes by comparing TCR nucleotide sequences with IMGT/GENE-DB human TR gene sequences. Using the TCRdist pipeline, a later analysis assigned CDR3 sequences along with most-parsimonious VDJ recombination scenarios. A later analysis defined each TCR beta chain by its CDR3 amino acid sequence plus V-gene family, and excluded reads lacking a unique V-gene family. A later analysis removed 600 or so highly shared, low-generation-probability nucleotide sequences to deal with suspected cross-contamination and a sequencing artifact. A later analysis calculated a clonal expansion index for each public chain from normalized within-repertoire ranks of inferred template counts. In a later analysis, generation probabilities were computed with a VDJ recombination model fitted to out-of-frame rearrangements, and the resulting probabilities were checked against IGoR. In a later analysis, TCR-TCR, TCR-HLA and TCR-CMV co-occurrence was scored with hypergeometric tests, and a repertoire-size bias correction was applied to TCR pairs. In a later analysis, false discovery rates were estimated by permuting HLA or CMV assignments 20 times. In a later analysis, co-occurring TCRs were grouped using DBSCAN, and TCRdist sequence similarity was added for clustering within HLA-allele-positive subsets. Co-occurrence clustering excluded repertoires with fewer than 30,000 or more than 120,000 public chains, plus five with anomalous nucleotide sharing. Held by TCRdb, this immuneACCESS table contains in-frame sequences only and omits some clones. Under half of the omission traces to an unresolved V gene where checked; the cause of the rest is unknown. V, J and clone size derive from that table, while D and trimming were established from the DNA sequence. A total of 99,000 or so clones appear in this sample, approximately 83% of them only once. Of the sample, under 4.5% is held by the ten largest clones.

The cohort comprised 666 healthy bone marrow donors. At the time of sampling, every cohort member was nominally healthy, though immune exposures that went unrecorded were likely present. The donor was CMV seropositive and was included in the group of some 290 seropositive cohort members. Each donor provided a peripheral blood sample, and peripheral blood mononuclear cells were used for TCR beta sequencing. The Qiagen DNeasy Blood Extraction Kit was used to extract genomic DNA from the blood cell samples. The germline V gene (reference sequence) provides CDR1 SEHNR and CDR2 FQNEAQ. V and J are truncated by 4 bases and 1 base respectively, leaving an intervening sequence of 11 bases. The CDR3 holds 15 amino acids from the cysteine to the phenylalanine. The DNA shown is the 45-base CDR3, in frame from base 1. A remark on this clone: What antigen it recognizes has not been identified. The sample holds no much larger clone one base away, and base qualities are not on file.

This sequence was found in a female donor in good health and CMV-seropositive. Recombination connected TRBV7-9 to TRBJ1-3, with the D segment identity uncertain. Specimen: PBMCs. The nucleotide sequence is given as TGTGCCAGCAGCTCGACCCCGGGGTCTGGAAACACCATATATTTT. Translation gives CASSSTPGSGNTIYF.